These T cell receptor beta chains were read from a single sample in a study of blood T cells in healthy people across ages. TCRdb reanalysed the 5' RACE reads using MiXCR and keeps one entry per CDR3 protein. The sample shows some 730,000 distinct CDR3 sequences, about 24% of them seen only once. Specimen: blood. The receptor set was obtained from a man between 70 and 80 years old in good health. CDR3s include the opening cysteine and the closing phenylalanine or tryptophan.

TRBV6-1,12,CASSETGDEQFF
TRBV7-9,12,CASNQGAGGYTF
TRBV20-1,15,CSAAPGLANQETQYF
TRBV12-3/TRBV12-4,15,CASSLVRSFEETQYF
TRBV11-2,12,CASRRIGFEAFF
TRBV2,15,CASSHPGDGGYEQYF
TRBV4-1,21,CASSQEVGPAGFVGSYNEQFF
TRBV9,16,CASSDRQGGSTDTQYF
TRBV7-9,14,CASSSYSMNTEAFF
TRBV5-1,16,CASSLAGGNVKNIQYF
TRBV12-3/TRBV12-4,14,CASSLVQGDQPQHF
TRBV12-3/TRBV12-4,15,CASSLALGGAGGYTF